The entry that follows covers one T cell receptor (beta chain) sequence. Its antigen is currently unknown. The data originate from a study of CD4 T cells in relation to SARS-CoV-2 and coronaviruses. Study as a whole: After 10 days of antigen culture, PBMC TCR beta CDR3s were sequenced.

Unexposed donor CD4+ T cells date from about 2010-2018, before the COVID-19 pandemic. After 10 to 11 days of culture, CD4+ T cells were isolated. Cultures held two million PBMCs per well with about 10 IU/ml IL-2. Only in-frame clones appear in the TCRdb table, and some are missing; sequencing was by immunoSEQ multiplex PCR. This sample yields about 17,000 clones, of which 82% are seen a single time; under 35% belongs to the top ten. Germline CDR1 is LNHDA and CDR2 is SQIVND (reference sequence). This CDR3 has 13 amino acids. Trimming stripped 4 bases from V and 3 bases from J, with 10 bases between. The source of this sequence is a human donor in good health. V and J are TRBV19 and TRBJ2-7, with D possibly matching TRBD1 (6 bases). The sample comprised CD4+ T cells from PBMCs, cultured in vitro. The chain's CDR3 is CASSKGQIYEQYF. The CDR3, as DNA: TGTGCCAGTAGTAAAGGACAGATCTACGAGCAGTACTTC.